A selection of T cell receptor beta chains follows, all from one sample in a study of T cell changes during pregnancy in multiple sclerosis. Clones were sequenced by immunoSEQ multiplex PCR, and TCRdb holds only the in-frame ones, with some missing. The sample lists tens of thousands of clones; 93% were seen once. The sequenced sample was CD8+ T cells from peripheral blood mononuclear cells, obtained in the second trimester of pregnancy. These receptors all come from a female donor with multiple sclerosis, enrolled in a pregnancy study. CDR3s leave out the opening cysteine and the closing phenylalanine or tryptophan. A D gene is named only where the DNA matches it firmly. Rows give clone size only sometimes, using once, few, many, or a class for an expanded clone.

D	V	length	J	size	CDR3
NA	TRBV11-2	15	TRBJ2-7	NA	ASSSRTPGQSSYEQY
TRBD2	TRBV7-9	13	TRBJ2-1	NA	ASSSLAGGVDEQF
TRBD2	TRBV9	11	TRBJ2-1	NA	ASSVGGALEQF
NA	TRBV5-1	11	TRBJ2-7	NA	ASSFTPEGEQY
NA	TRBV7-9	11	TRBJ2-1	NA	ASSLTFRNEQF
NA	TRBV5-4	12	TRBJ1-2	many	ASSLGGTSGGYT
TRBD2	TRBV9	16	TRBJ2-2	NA	ASSPRTSGGPNTGELF
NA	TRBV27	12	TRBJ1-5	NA	ASSATDSNQPQH
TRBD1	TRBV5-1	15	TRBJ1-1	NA	ASSLTRQGPAGAEAF
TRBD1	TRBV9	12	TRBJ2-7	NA	ASSRRDSPYEQY
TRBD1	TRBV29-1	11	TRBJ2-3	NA	SVAQGVTDTQY
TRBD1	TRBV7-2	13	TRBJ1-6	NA	ASSHRGRADSPLH
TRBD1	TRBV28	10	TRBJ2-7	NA	ASTLGTEEQY